Listed below are T cell receptor beta chains from one sample, sequenced in a study of blood T cell repertoires in COVID-19. Measured with immunoSEQ multiplex PCR; TCRdb has only the in-frame clones, and not every one. Here the sample spans roughly 260,000 clones, 86% being singletons. Input material: peripheral blood. The source of these receptors is a man aged 35 to 55 who had recovered from COVID-19. Each CDR3 is given with its conserved first and last residue. D genes are given only for firm matches.

d_gene: TRBD1; v_gene: TRBV7-8; CDR3aa: CASSFRDRDYEQYF
d_gene: TRBD2; v_gene: TRBV7-9; CDR3aa: CASSSILAGGPDTQYF
d_gene: TRBD2; v_gene: TRBV5-6; CDR3aa: CASSFGLSGADTQYF
d_gene: .; v_gene: TRBV7-8; CDR3aa: CASSPIGVNEQFF
d_gene: TRBD2; v_gene: TRBV5-6; CDR3aa: CASSELGTSGLTDTQYF
d_gene: .; v_gene: TRBV13; CDR3aa: CASSLGVRGGMKDSPLHF
d_gene: .; v_gene: TRBV11-2; CDR3aa: CASSLYSGHTDTQYF
d_gene: .; v_gene: TRBV6-5; CDR3aa: CASRSQGSYEQYF
d_gene: TRBD1; v_gene: TRBV10-3; CDR3aa: CAISETGQGGENPLQPQHF
d_gene: .; v_gene: TRBV11-2; CDR3aa: CASSLDRGLVNEQYF
d_gene: .; v_gene: TRBV24-1; CDR3aa: CATSEPFRGNSGNTIYF
d_gene: .; v_gene: TRBV7-9; CDR3aa: CASSSIREGSNEKLFF
d_gene: .; v_gene: TRBV6-6; CDR3aa: CASSYREETEAFF
d_gene: .; v_gene: TRBV7-2; CDR3aa: CASSMGRGAKNIQYF
d_gene: TRBD1; v_gene: TRBV9; CDR3aa: CASSVLPRDRAGGELFF
d_gene: .; v_gene: TRBV5-4; CDR3aa: CASSLDRVNTEAFF
d_gene: TRBD1; v_gene: TRBV18; CDR3aa: CASSPAFTGGTYEQYF
d_gene: TRBD2; v_gene: TRBV9; CDR3aa: CASSVVPKAGKAYEQYF
d_gene: .; v_gene: TRBV5-4; CDR3aa: CASWRVAYGYTF
d_gene: TRBD2; v_gene: TRBV3-1/TRBV3-2; CDR3aa: CASSPRERGGSNEQFF
d_gene: TRBD1; v_gene: TRBV5-1; CDR3aa: CASGDRERTGELFF
d_gene: TRBD1; v_gene: TRBV2; CDR3aa: CASSEMGTGGAETQYF
d_gene: TRBD1; v_gene: TRBV7-2; CDR3aa: CASSLDRGRSETQYF
d_gene: TRBD1; v_gene: TRBV5-4; CDR3aa: CASSLHGTGSGQPQHF
d_gene: .; v_gene: TRBV10-3; CDR3aa: CAISESGRVEGEQFF